This TCR beta chain emerged from a study of regulatory T cells in long-lasting Graves disease (dated by TCRdb to the early 2020s). Looking at the study overall: Antithyroid drugs had been taken for less than 3 months by newly diagnosed Graves' disease patients. Persistent Graves' disease patients were compared with newly diagnosed Graves' disease patients by peripheral blood TCR sequencing and RNA sequencing. The study was conducted in China and was registered as a clinical trial. A total of about 33 samples underwent TCR sequencing, from roughly 13 patients with persistent Graves' disease and 20 or so patients with newly diagnosed Graves' disease.

Library method: multiplex PCR. Sequencing used an Illumina HiSeq 4000. iRepertoire HTBI primers and Arm-PCR amplification of CDR3 regions were used to construct TCR beta libraries. PCR products were gel purified before sequencing. The published analysis was carried out like this. A total of 62 TRBV and approximately 13 TRBJ segments were identified across samples and were used for gene usage analysis of CDR3 amino acid clonotypes. COPE and FqMerger were used to merge the filtered high-quality paired reads into contigs. BLAST was used to align contigs to IMGT TRBV, TRBD and TRBJ reference genes, and CDR3 was defined according to IMGT. Highly expanded clones were defined as clonotypes with a frequency above 0.1%. Shannon entropy was used to measure repertoire diversity, and the Gini coefficient was used to measure V-J evenness. A clonotype was considered public if more than one individual shared it. Clones were called with MiXCR by TCRdb after fastp trimmed the public reads at Q25, and only in-frame beta chains were retained. Each record represents a unique CDR3 protein, reported with the most common genes and DNA among its rows. TCRdb assigned the V and J calls; the authors' analysis was not used. The sample records approximately 350,000 distinct CDR3 sequences, 16% of which are singletons. Roughly 30% of the sample comes from the top ten.

A note on this clonotype: Its antigen remains undetermined. Base qualities are not provided; no much larger clone lies one nucleotide away.

Interpreted using the paper, the time point label stands for: newly diagnosed GD, antithyroid drugs for less than 3 months. For both TCR sequencing and RNA sequencing, RNA was extracted from PBMCs using TRIzol. Graves' disease was diagnosed according to American Thyroid Association guidelines. Recruitment of patients was carried out at an endocrinology department in Xi'an, China. From each patient, approximately 10 milliliters of peripheral blood was collected into an EDTA anticoagulant tube. Ficoll Paque Plus density gradient separation was used to isolate PBMCs, and no further T cell sorting was performed. An Agilent 2100 Bioanalyzer and agarose gel were used to assess RNA quality, and a NanoDrop 2000 was used to measure RNA concentration. Overall study outcomes, separate from this receptor: Persistent patients shared more public clonotypes among themselves (over 2,500) than newly diagnosed patients did (about 900). Preferential use of TRBV28, TRBJ1-2 and TRBJ2-5 was observed in persistent disease, whereas TRBV20-1 and TRBJ2-1 were favored in newly diagnosed disease. The authors noted that the small sample size was a limitation that may lower accuracy. Sequencing and analysis were restricted to the TCR beta chain. Compared with newly diagnosed patients, persistent Graves' disease patients had lower TCR Shannon entropy and fewer highly expanded clones, which suggests clonal expansion. Peripheral blood alone was examined, since thyroid tissue, which constituted the primary lesion, could not be accessed.

From a lookup of the germline V gene (reference sequence), CDR1 and CDR2 are GTSNPN and SVGIG. Trimming removed 1 base from V and 7 bases from J, leaving 17 bases between the germline ends. The CDR3, from cysteine to phenylalanine, totals 16 residues. Just CDR3 DNA is preserved here, 48 bases in frame from base 1. These data also formed part of another study, on T cells in Graves' hyperthyroidism and ophthalmopathy. From the second report: A patient counted as having stable Graves' hyperthyroidism if no progression to ophthalmopathy occurred over 18 months of follow-up. Hyperthyroidism patients were aged 18 to 65 years and newly diagnosed, with disease duration of less than 2 months. Patients with uncontrolled infections, other autoimmune diseases, pregnancy or lactation were excluded. Diagnoses relied on clinical symptoms, serum thyroxine and TRAb, thyroid ultrasound and orbital computed tomography. The TCR CDR3 was subjected to a first round of RT-PCR using the HTBI primer set and the Qiagen OneStep RT-PCR kit. Most expanded thyroid clonotypes (frequency above 0.001) were also found in blood, which suggests that blood repertoires may mirror thyroid immune responses. Ophthalmopathy was separated from stable hyperthyroidism by a 13 V-J signature model, with 87.88% sensitivity and roughly 81% specificity obtained in cross-validation and 80%/75% obtained in testing. During validation, the model predicted progression to ophthalmopathy a median of approximately six months ahead of onset, with just under 71% sensitivity and more than 72% specificity. To identify TCR V-J signatures that set the groups apart, the researchers used a discovery cohort of 100 patients, made up of 40 to 45 with Graves' ophthalmopathy and 55 to 65 with stable Graves' hyperthyroidism. Prospective prediction of ophthalmopathy was tested in an independent validation cohort of approximately 19 hyperthyroidism patients and 17 patients who later progressed to ophthalmopathy. The 75 to 100 discovery patients were randomly divided into training and test sets at a 7:3 ratio. The study also compared thyroid tissue and blood T-cell repertoires from a handful of Graves' hyperthyroidism patients. Once sampling was done, hyperthyroidism patients were given methimazole at a starting dose of 30 mg daily, whereas ophthalmopathy patients were given high-dose intravenous methylprednisolone. Libraries were constructed in a second round of multiplex PCR, after which size selection and purification were carried out. Sequencing of the libraries was done on an Illumina HiSeq2000 using paired-end 100 bp reads. SOAPnuke was used to process the raw data, removing reads that contained adapters or uncalled bases, had a mean Phred below 15, or lacked an exact match to the constant primer or identifier. High-quality paired reads were merged using COPE v1.2.5, and each unique nucleotide sequence was defined as a clonotype. Clonotypes were aligned to IMGT TRBV, TRBD and TRBJ reference segments using MiTCR v1.1. Analysis was restricted to V-J combinations with a frequency above 0.0001, which covered about 99% of repertoires. A TCS score was defined as the ratio of F50 (clonal expansion) to E x V (chaos), with BLOSUM62-based TCRdist applied between CDR3 peptides within each V-J. Welch's t-statistics and random forest reduced 500 to 650 V-J features to 10 to 15, which were used in a naive Bayes classifier (R e1071). Sample size was not statistically predetermined, and investigators were not blinded to group allocation. According to the paper, TCR Vbeta CDR3 sequencing was carried out on approximately 140 peripheral blood samples, which came from under 50 ophthalmopathy, around 74 hyperthyroidism and around 17 progressor patients.

The chain employs TRBV30 and TRBJ1-6; no D gene can be assigned with confidence. The clonotype was recovered from a man between 35 and 55 years old with Graves disease. Donor details come from another sample of the same person, matched by shared clones. Source: peripheral blood mononuclear cells (PBMCs), taken at new diagnosis, from a patient treated with antithyroid drugs. CDR3 sequence: CAWSAPVTRRNSPLHF. In nucleotide form, the sequence is TGTGCCTGGAGTGCTCCGGTGACCAGACGGAATTCACCCCTCCACTTT.